One and the same sample provided the 31 T cell receptor beta chains below, sequenced in a study of blood T cells in healthy people across ages. It was with a sample-barcoded 5' primer and a J-beta primer mix that a second PCR of roughly 7 to 12 cycles was run. TCRdb independently ran MiXCR on the 5' RACE reads; one entry per CDR3 protein. The table lists 650,000 to 800,000 distinct CDR3 sequences, 44% of them singletons. The sample comprised blood. The receptor source for this set is a man aged 55 to 70 in good health.

This clonotype was seen repeatedly, ten times or more. J is TRBJ1-5 and V is TRBV3-1; 7 bases are a match to TRBD1. The germline gives CDR1 LGHDT, CDR2 YNNKEL (reference sequence). The CDR3 covers 17 residues. Germline trimming cut 1 base from V and 0 bases from J; bases unmatched to any gene: 6. CDR3: CASSQVSQGDSNQPQHF. The CDR3 nucleotides read TGTGCCAGCAGCCAAGTTTCCCAGGGGGATAGCAATCAGCCCCAGCATTTT.

This clonotype was counted between two and nine times. V is TRBV10-3 and J is TRBJ1-1, with 10 bases fitting TRBD1. Germline assignment: CDR1 ENHRY and CDR2 SYGVKD. V lost 2 bases, J lost 5 bases, and 8 bases stayed unmatched. The CDR3 runs 16 residues. The CDR3 DNA sequence: TGTGCCATCAGTGAGCCCGCCGGACAGGGGGATACTGAAGCTTTCTTT. Amino acids: CAISEPAGQGDTEAFF.

The chain links TRBV7-9 to TRBJ2-2, with D unclear. V was pared by 3 bases and J by 6 bases, with 20 bases between. The germline gives CDR1 SEHNR, CDR2 FQNEAQ (reference sequence). The CDR3 totals 17 residues. CDR3 sequence reads: CASSFGARRGGSGELFF. CDR3 coding DNA: TGTGCCAGCAGCTTTGGTGCTCGGCGTGGTGGGTCCGGGGAGCTGTTTTTT.

The chain carries TRBV7-9 and TRBJ1-5, with 7 positions matching TRBD1. The CDR3 spans 17 residues. From germline, CDR1 is SEHNR and CDR2 FQNEAQ (reference sequence). J gave up 3 bases and V 1 base, and 9 bases lay outside the gene matches. The CDR3 sequence is CASSLGAGGPNNQPQHF. The CDR3 nucleotides read TGTGCCAGCAGCTTAGGGGCAGGGGGTCCAAACAATCAGCCCCAGCATTTT.

The CDR3 loop is CASSPTRLAGEYEQYF. The CDR3 DNA is TGTGCCAGCTCACCCACAAGACTAGCGGGGGAGTATGAGCAGTACTTC. V usage is TRBV18 and J usage is TRBJ2-5; 12 bases align to TRBD2. Germline loops: CDR1 KGHSH, CDR2 LQKENI. Losses at the gene ends were 3 bases for V and 11 bases for J; bases not matched to a gene: 13. This CDR3 has 16 amino acids.

The chain couples TRBV5-1 to TRBJ1-4; D is unclear. CDR3 size: 14 residues. CDR1 and CDR2 (germline): SGHRS, YFSETQ. Trimming took 8 bases from V and 7 from J, leaving 18 bases between them. CDR3 loop: CASALREGGEKLFF. CDR3 DNA sequence: TGCGCCAGTGCCCTCCGGGAGGGTGGTGAAAAACTGTTTTTT.

This clonotype showed up just a few times. The V and J genes are TRBV18 and TRBJ2-7; weak D call: TRBD1 (6 bases). CDR1 is KGHSH, CDR2 LQKENI, per germline. There are 15 residues in the CDR3. Trimming took 3 bases from V and 1 from J, leaving 13 bases between them. This chain's CDR3 is CASSPRGTESYEQYF. CDR3 DNA: TGTGCCAGCTCACCCAGGGGAACTGAGTCCTACGAGCAGTACTTC.

This clonotype was seen only a few times. The genes are TRBV28 and TRBJ2-7; the match to TRBD2 covers 8 bases. V shed 7 bases and J 0 bases; nucleotides not matched to a gene: 8. This CDR3 has 15 residues. Looked up from germline, CDR1 is MDHEN and CDR2 is SYDVKM. CDR3 in amino acids: CASTIAGTSSYEQYF. The CDR3 region has the DNA TGTGCCAGCACGATAGCCGGGACTAGCTCCTACGAGCAGTACTTC.

The rearrangement links TRBV7-9 to TRBJ2-2, with 11 bases fitting TRBD1. The V gene end was trimmed by 5 bases and the J gene end by 7 bases; junction bases not matched to a gene: 6. From germline, CDR1 is SEHNR and CDR2 FQNEAQ (reference sequence). The CDR3 totals 15 residues. The CDR3 DNA is TGTGCCAGCAGCCCGGACAGGGGGCAGATCGGGGAGCTGTTTTTT. Protein: CASSPDRGQIGELFF.

This clonotype was picked up a small number of times. The chain carries TRBV7-2 and TRBJ1-2; 8 nucleotides agree with TRBD1. Trimming cost V 5 bases and J 6 bases; bases outside gene matches: 5. This CDR3 is 13 amino acids long. The germline V gene encodes CDR1 SGHTA and CDR2 FQGNSA. The CDR3 reads CASSDSTGDGYTF. Written as DNA, the CDR3 is TGTGCCAGCAGCGACTCGACAGGGGATGGCTACACCTTC.

This chain connects TRBV5-1 to TRBJ2-1; TRBD1 aligns across 10 bases. The DNA end favors TRBJ2-7, so the J call may be wrong. The CDR3 spans 16 residues. Germline V gene data show CDR1 as SGHRS and CDR2 as YFSETQ. Here the CDR3 reads CASSNPGTGDYNEQYF. The CDR3 DNA follows: TGCGCCAGCAGCAACCCCGGGACAGGGGATTACAATGAGCAGTACTTC.

This clonotype has only a few counts. The rearrangement joins TRBV20-1 to TRBJ2-7; D could derive from TRBD1 or TRBD2 (5 bases each). The germline V and J ends were trimmed by 0 bases and 3 bases, with 15 bases remaining between them. The length of the CDR3 is 15 residues. Germline V gene sequence: CDR1 DFQATT, CDR2 SNEGSKA (reference sequence). For the CDR3, the DNA is TGCAGTGCTAGAGAGCTCCGGGACGTCGTCTACGAGCAGTACTTC. It translates to CSARELRDVVYEQYF.

This chain joins TRBV9 and TRBJ2-7; D gene ambiguous. The CDR3 sequence is 14 residues long. From germline, CDR1 is SGDLS and CDR2 YYNGEE. Trimming left V 0 bases short and J 0 bases short, with 7 bases between. The CDR3 DNA follows: TGTGCCAGCAGCGTAGATTCCGTCTCCTACGAGCAGTACTTC. It yields the protein CASSVDSVSYEQYF.

This clonotype was counted between two and nine times. J is TRBJ2-1 and V is TRBV24-1; 9 positions agree with TRBD2. Per the germline V gene, CDR1 is KGHDR and CDR2 is SFDVKD. This CDR3 contains 15 residues. Trimming removed 2 bases from V and 8 bases from J; junction bases left unmatched: 6. The CDR3 sequence: CATSDYAGGRDEQFF. The CDR3 coding sequence is TGTGCCACCAGTGATTATGCGGGGGGGCGCGATGAGCAGTTCTTC.

Notes on this clonotype: The junction shows a germline mismatch at one end, possibly a read error. The chain has TRBV6-6 and TRBJ2-1; the D is unclear. The CDR3 covers 9 residues. CDR1 is MNHNY, CDR2 SVGAGI, per germline (reference sequence). The CDR3 nucleotides read TGTGCCCCCTCTAATGAGAAGTTCTTC. This translates into CAPSNEKFF.

The DNA for the CDR3 is TGCAGTGCTCCCCCCCAGGGTCGAGGCACAGATACGCAGTATTTT. It yields the protein CSAPPQGRGTDTQYF. This rearrangement joins TRBV20-1 to TRBJ2-3; D is perhaps TRBD1 (5 bases). Germline V gives CDR1 DFQATT, CDR2 SNEGSKA (reference sequence). The CDR3 runs 15 residues. V lost 5 bases to trimming and J lost 1 base, with 16 bases between them.

This chain connects TRBV5-1 to TRBJ2-1, with TRBD1 matching over 9 bases. This CDR3 contains 16 residues. With 0 bases clipped from V and 13 bases from J, the junction kept 14 bases outside the gene matches. Germline V gene lookup returns CDR1 SGHRS and CDR2 YFSETQ. Here the CDR3 reads CASSLANTGGVETQFF. The CDR3 coding sequence is TGCGCCAGCAGCTTGGCCAATACAGGGGGCGTAGAGACCCAGTTCTTC.

The genes are TRBV7-2 and TRBJ2-7, with a tentative D call TRBD2 (6 bases). Trimming took off 5 bases at V and 7 bases at J, with 15 bases between the two ends. CDR1 SGHTA and CDR2 FQGNSA come from the germline V gene. This CDR3 is built from 13 residues. The CDR3 coding sequence is TGTGCCAGCAGCCCCGGGGGTTTAGAGGAGCAGTACTTC. Translated, it gives CASSPGGLEEQYF.

This clonotype has a handful of counts. The rearrangement joins TRBV20-1 to TRBJ1-2, with a tentative D call TRBD1 (6 bases). The CDR3 length is 12 residues. From germline, CDR1 is DFQATT and CDR2 SNEGSKA (reference sequence). Trimming took off 2 bases at V and 4 bases at J, with 8 bases between the two ends. Here the CDR3 DNA reads TGCAGTGCTAGATTGGGGGCCTATGGCTACACCTTC. Amino acid sequence: CSARLGAYGYTF.

The chain links TRBV4-1 to TRBJ2-1; TRBD2 matches 14 bases. The CDR3 consists of 18 residues. Germline V gives CDR1 MGHRA, CDR2 YSYEKL. V lost 4 bases to trimming and J lost 7 bases; unmatched junction nucleotides: 12. The CDR3 DNA sequence: TGCGCCAGCAGCCTCGACCCGACTAGCGGGGGGGCCTCAAATGAGCAGTTCTTC. Translation: CASSLDPTSGGASNEQFF.

This clonotype appeared many times. The CDR3 DNA follows: TGCGCCAGCCGAGAACAGTCTTCCTACGAGCAGTACTTC. Protein product: CASREQSSYEQYF. The genes are TRBV5-1 and TRBJ2-7; D unresolved. Germline CDR1 and CDR2: SGHRS and YFSETQ. This CDR3 is built from 13 residues. V shed 7 bases and J shed 1 base, with 12 bases lying between them.

This clonotype has only a few counts. The genes are TRBV15 and TRBJ2-7; the D gene could be TRBD1 or TRBD2 (6 bases each). CDR3 length equals 15 residues. Trimming took off 5 bases at V and 7 bases at J, with 21 bases between the two ends. Germline V gives CDR1 LNHNV, CDR2 YYDKDF (reference sequence). The CDR3 bases are TGTGCCACCAGCTTCCAAGAAAGGGGGGCGAAAGAGCAGTACTTC. Translated: CATSFQERGAKEQYF.

This clonotype showed up just once. The V and J genes are TRBV20-1 and TRBJ2-5; 11 positions agree with TRBD2. The CDR3 has 14 residues. From germline, CDR1 is DFQATT and CDR2 SNEGSKA (reference sequence). V lost 6 bases, J lost 3 bases, and 6 bases stayed unmatched. CDR3 in amino acids: CSAHDSGGEETQYF. CDR3 nucleotide sequence: TGCAGTGCCCACGATAGCGGGGGGGAAGAGACCCAGTACTTC.

The chain employs TRBV7-3 and TRBJ1-4, with a tentative D call TRBD1 (6 bases). The CDR3 has 17 residues. The V gene lost 6 bases and the J gene lost 3 bases, with 20 bases spanning the gap. Germline-derived CDR1 and CDR2 are SGHTA and FQGTGA. The CDR3 sequence: CASSSDNRDTPNEKLFF. The CDR3, as DNA: TGTGCCAGCAGTTCAGACAACAGGGACACCCCTAATGAAAAACTGTTTTTT.

This clonotype was observed a handful of times. The gene calls are TRBV7-2 and TRBJ2-1; D gene unclear. Trimming took 5 bases from V and 2 from J, leaving 7 bases between them. The CDR3 has 13 residues. Germline V gene sequence: CDR1 SGHTA, CDR2 FQGNSA. The CDR3 DNA follows: TGTGCCAGCAGCCCAACAACCTACAATGAGCAGTTCTTC. Translating gives CASSPTTYNEQFF.

The rearrangement links TRBV7-8 to TRBJ2-3, with 8 nucleotides matching TRBD1. CDR1 and CDR2 (germline): SGHVS, FQNEAQ. V lost 4 bases and J lost 0; bases outside the gene matches: 15. CDR3 length equals 19 residues. CDR3 loop: CASSYNRDRIKISTDTQYF. DNA of the CDR3: TGTGCCAGCAGCTATAACCGGGACAGGATAAAAATTAGCACAGATACGCAGTATTTT.

The sample holds one count of this clonotype. This chain connects TRBV20-1 to TRBJ1-4; D is ambiguous. Per germline, CDR1 DFQATT and CDR2 SNEGSKA (reference sequence). V dropped 3 bases and J dropped 1 base, with 9 bases sitting between them. CDR3 size: 14 residues. The CDR3 reads CSASPGITNEKLFF. The CDR3 coding sequence is TGCAGTGCTAGCCCGGGGATAACTAATGAAAAACTGTTTTTT.

The rearrangement joins TRBV6-2 or TRBV6-3 to TRBJ2-1; 9 nucleotides align to TRBD1. J was trimmed by 6 bases and V by 5 bases; bases with no gene match: 8. This CDR3 region has 15 residues. Germline V gene lookup returns CDR1 MNHEY and CDR2 SVGEGT. The CDR3 loop reads CASSLGTGTSNEQFF. DNA of the CDR3: TGTGCCAGCAGTCTTGGGACAGGGACGTCCAATGAGCAGTTCTTC.

The chain employs TRBV5-5 and TRBJ2-5; D remains ambiguous. CDR3 length: 14 residues. V was clipped by 2 bases and J by 5 bases, with 13 bases between them. The germline V gene encodes CDR1 SGHKS and CDR2 YYEKEE (reference sequence). The CDR3 DNA reads TGTGCCAGCAGCTTCGGTCGAGGTGGGGAGACCCAGTACTTC. Translated, it gives CASSFGRGGETQYF.

This clonotype showed up just a few times. The rearrangement joins TRBV6-5 to TRBJ1-1; possibly TRBD1 for D (6 bases). CDR3 length: 14 amino acids. Trimming left V 3 bases short and J 5 bases short, with 13 bases between. Germline CDR1 reads MNHEY; CDR2 reads SVGAGI. Here the CDR3 reads CASSYGGASTEAFF. DNA of the CDR3: TGTGCCAGCAGTTATGGGGGGGCGAGTACTGAAGCTTTCTTT.

This clonotype showed up many times. The gene calls are TRBV6-5 and TRBJ2-5; 9 nucleotides align to TRBD2. CDR3 length equals 17 residues. J lost 3 bases, V lost 0 bases, and 8 bases had no gene match. Germline V gene lookup returns CDR1 MNHEY and CDR2 SVGAGI. The CDR3 protein is CASSYSVPSGVKETQYF. As DNA, the CDR3 is TGTGCCAGCAGTTACTCAGTACCTAGCGGGGTAAAAGAGACCCAGTACTTC.